This entry features one T cell receptor (beta chain) sequence. What it binds is unknown. Its ends do not fully match the called genes, so a read error is possible. The data belong to a study of blood T cell dynamics during melanoma immunotherapy. Germline CDR1 reads SGHVS; CDR2 reads FQNEAQ. The CDR3 runs to 16 residues. General study points: It remained unknown if the driving T cell clones were melanoma-specific.

Only in-frame clones appear in the TCRdb table, and some are missing; sequencing was by immunoSEQ multiplex PCR. Altogether approximately 13,000 clones are present, roughly nine tenths being singletons, with the ten largest covering approximately 3.5%. Regarding time point: pre-treatment baseline. The TCR originated in a human donor with melanoma. This chain uses TRBV7-8 with TRBJ1-1; 8 nucleotides match TRBD1. The sample here was blood, taken from a patient treated with checkpoint blockade. CDR3 sequence (DNA): TGTTCCAGCAGCTCCAATGATGGCAGGGGGCCCACTGAAGCTTTCTTT. This gives the protein CSSSSNDGRGPTEAFF.